What follows is one T cell receptor (beta chain) and its context. Its antigen remains unidentified. The sample carries other DNA sequences with the same CDR3. This sample is drawn from a study of cytomegalovirus exposure and HLA in healthy donors. Regarding the study as a whole: In a later analysis, TCR association rates varied by HLA locus: DRB1 most, HLA-C fewest. A later analysis linked a missense DCLRE1C variant to TCR beta V- and J-gene trimming.

Primers included in the PCR were 60 Vbeta and 13 Jbeta primers. TCRdb keeps only in-frame clones here, not all; method: immunoSEQ multiplex PCR. The data show some 170,000 clones, with 75% seen just once and 2.9% held by the top ten. Germline values: CDR1 MGHRA, CDR2 YSYEKL. The ends lost 3 bases at V and 5 bases at J; junction bases unmatched: 15. This CDR3 has 18 amino acids. The sequence was obtained from a male donor in good health and CMV-seronegative. The sample was PBMCs. The chain recombines TRBV4-1 with TRBJ1-2; TRBD1 agrees at 10 bases. CDR3 loop: CASSQPAGSTGGFYGYTF. Here the CDR3 DNA reads TGCGCCAGCAGCCAGCCAGCTGGGTCGACAGGGGGCTTTTATGGCTACACCTTC.